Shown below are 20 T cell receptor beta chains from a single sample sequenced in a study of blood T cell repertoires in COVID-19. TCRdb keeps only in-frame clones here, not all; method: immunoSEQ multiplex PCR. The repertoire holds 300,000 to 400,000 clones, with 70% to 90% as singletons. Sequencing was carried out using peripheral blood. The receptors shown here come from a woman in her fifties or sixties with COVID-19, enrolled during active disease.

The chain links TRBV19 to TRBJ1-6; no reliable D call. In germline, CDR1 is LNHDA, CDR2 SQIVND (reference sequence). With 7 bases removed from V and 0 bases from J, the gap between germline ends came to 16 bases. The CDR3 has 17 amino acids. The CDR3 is CASKNSFLSSYNSPLHF. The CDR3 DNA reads TGTGCCAGTAAAAATAGTTTTCTGAGCTCCTATAATTCACCCCTCCACTTT.

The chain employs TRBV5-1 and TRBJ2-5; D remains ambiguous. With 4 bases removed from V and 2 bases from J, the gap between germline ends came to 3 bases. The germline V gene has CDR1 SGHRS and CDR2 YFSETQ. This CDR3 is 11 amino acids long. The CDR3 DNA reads TGCGCCAGCAGCGCGCAAGAGACCCAGTACTTC. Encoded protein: CASSAQETQYF.

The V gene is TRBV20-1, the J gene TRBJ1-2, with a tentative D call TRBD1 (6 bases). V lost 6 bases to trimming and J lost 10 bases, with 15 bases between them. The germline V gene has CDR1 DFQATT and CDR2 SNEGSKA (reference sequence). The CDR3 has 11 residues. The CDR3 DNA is TGCAGTGCCTGGGGGCGAGCCTTCTACACCTTC. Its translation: CSAWGRAFYTF.

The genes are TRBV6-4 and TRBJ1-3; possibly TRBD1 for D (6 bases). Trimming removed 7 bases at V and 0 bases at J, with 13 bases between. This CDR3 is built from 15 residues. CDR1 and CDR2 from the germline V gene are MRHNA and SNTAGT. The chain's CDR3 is CASNGQLFSGNTIYF. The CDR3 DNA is TGTGCCAGCAACGGACAGCTCTTCTCTGGAAACACCATATATTTT.

This CDR3 reads CASSVRARPTSTRETQYF. CDR3 nucleotide sequence: TGTGCCAGCAGTGTGCGGGCTAGACCCACCAGTACTAGGGAGACCCAGTACTTC. V usage is TRBV2 and J usage is TRBJ2-5, with D perhaps TRBD2 (5 bases). V shed 4 bases and J shed 5 bases, with 26 bases lying between them. The CDR3 loop spans 18 amino acids. CDR1 SNHLY and CDR2 FYNNEI come from the germline V gene.

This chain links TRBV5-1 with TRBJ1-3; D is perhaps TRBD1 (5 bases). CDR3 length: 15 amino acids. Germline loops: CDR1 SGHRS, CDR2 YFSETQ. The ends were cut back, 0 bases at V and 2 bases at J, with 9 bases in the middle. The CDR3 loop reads CASSLEAGPGNTIYF. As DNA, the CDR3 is TGCGCCAGCAGCTTGGAGGCAGGGCCTGGAAACACCATATATTTT.

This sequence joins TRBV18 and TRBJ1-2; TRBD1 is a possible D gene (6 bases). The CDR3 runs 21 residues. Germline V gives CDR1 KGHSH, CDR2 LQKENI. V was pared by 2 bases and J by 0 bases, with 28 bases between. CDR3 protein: CASSPRDGRGAALASNYGYTF. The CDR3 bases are TGTGCCAGCTCACCAAGGGATGGCAGGGGCGCCGCACTTGCATCTAACTATGGCTACACCTTC.

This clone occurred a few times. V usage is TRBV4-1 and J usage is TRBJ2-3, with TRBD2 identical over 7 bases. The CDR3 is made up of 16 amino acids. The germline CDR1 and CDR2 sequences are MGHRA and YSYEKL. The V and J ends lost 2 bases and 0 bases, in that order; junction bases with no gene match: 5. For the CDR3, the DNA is TGCGCCAGCAGCCAAACGACTAGCTTTAGCACAGATACGCAGTATTTT. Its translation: CASSQTTSFSTDTQYF.

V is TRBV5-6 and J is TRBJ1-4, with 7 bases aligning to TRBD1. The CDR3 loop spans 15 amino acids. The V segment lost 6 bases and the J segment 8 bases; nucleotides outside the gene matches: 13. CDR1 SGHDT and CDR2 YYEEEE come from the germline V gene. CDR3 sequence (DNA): TGTGCCAGCAACGTCCAAGACAGGGTGGGAGAAAAACTGTTTTTT. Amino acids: CASNVQDRVGEKLFF.

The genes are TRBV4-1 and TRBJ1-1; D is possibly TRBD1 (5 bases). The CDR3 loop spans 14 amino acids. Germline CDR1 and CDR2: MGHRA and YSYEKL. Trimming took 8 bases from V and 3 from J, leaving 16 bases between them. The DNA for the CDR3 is TGCGCCAGCGCTTCCCCCGCAGGGTACACTGAAGCTTTCTTT. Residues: CASASPAGYTEAFF.

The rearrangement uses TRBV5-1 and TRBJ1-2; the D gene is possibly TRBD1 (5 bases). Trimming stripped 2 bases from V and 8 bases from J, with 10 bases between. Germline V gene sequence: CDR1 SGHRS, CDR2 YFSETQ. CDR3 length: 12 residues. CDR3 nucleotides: TGCGCCAGCAGCTTTTTGGGGGGAGGCTACACCTTC. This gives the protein CASSFLGGGYTF.

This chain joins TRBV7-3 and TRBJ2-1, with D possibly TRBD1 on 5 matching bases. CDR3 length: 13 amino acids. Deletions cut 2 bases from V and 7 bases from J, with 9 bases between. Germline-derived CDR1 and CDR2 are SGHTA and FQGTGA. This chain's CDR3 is CASSLQGLNEQFF. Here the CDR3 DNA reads TGTGCCAGCAGCTTACAGGGCCTAAATGAGCAGTTCTTC.

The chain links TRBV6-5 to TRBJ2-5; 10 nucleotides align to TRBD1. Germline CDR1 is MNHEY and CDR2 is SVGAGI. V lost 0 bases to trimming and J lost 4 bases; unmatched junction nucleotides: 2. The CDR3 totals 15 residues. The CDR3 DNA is TGTGCCAGCAGTTACTCATGGACAGGGGGAGAGACCCAGTACTTC. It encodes CASSYSWTGGETQYF.

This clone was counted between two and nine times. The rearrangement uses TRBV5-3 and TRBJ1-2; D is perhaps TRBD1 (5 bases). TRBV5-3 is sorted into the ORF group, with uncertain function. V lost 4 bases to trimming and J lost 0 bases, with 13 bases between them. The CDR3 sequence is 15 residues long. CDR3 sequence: CARSLLTVANYGYTF. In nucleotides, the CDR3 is TGTGCCAGAAGCCTATTGACAGTAGCTAACTATGGCTACACCTTC.

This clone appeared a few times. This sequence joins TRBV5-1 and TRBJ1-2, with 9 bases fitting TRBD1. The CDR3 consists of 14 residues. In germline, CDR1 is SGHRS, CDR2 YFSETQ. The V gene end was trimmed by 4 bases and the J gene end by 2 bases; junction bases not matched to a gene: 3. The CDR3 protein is CASSLQGANYGYTF. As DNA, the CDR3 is TGCGCCAGCAGCCTACAGGGGGCAAACTATGGCTACACCTTC.

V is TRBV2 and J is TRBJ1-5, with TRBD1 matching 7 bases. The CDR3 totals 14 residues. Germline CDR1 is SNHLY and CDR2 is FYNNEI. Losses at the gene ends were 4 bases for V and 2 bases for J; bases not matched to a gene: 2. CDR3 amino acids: CASSARGGNQPQHF. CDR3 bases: TGTGCCAGCAGTGCCAGGGGGGGCAATCAGCCCCAGCATTTT.

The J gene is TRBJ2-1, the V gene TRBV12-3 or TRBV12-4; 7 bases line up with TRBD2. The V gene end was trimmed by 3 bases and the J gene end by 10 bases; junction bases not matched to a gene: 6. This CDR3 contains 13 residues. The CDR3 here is CASSFWGGPEQFF. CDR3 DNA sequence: TGTGCCAGCAGTTTTTGGGGAGGGCCCGAGCAGTTCTTC.

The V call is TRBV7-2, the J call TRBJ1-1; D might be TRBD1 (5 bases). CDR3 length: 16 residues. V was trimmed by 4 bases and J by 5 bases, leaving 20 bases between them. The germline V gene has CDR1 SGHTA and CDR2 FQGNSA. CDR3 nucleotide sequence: TGTGCCAGCAGCTCCCATCCTTTCAGGGTCGGTACTGAAGCTTTCTTT. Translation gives CASSSHPFRVGTEAFF.

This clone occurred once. As DNA, the CDR3 is TGTGCCAGCAGTGCCCGAACAGGAAGCGGGCGACAAACCTACGAGCAGTACTTC. It yields the protein CASSARTGSGRQTYEQYF. The rearrangement joins TRBV6-1 to TRBJ2-7, with TRBD2 as a possible D gene (6 bases). This CDR3 is built from 18 residues. V lost 4 bases and J lost 2, with 24 bases in between. Germline CDR1 reads MNHNS; CDR2 reads SASEGT.

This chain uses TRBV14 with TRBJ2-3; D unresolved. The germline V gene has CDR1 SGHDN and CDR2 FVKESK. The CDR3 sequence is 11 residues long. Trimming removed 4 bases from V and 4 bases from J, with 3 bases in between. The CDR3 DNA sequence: TGTGCCAGCAGCCCCGCAGATACGCAGTATTTT. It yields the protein CASSPADTQYF.